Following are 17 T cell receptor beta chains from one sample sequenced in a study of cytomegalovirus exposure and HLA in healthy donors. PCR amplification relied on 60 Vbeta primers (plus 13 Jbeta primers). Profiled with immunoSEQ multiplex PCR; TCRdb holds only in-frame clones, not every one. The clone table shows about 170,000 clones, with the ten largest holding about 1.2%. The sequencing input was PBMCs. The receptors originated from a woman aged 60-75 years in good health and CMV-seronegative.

The CDR3 protein is CASSPRTGLSEAFF. DNA of the CDR3: TGTGCCAGCAGCCCAAGGACAGGGCTATCTGAAGCTTTCTTT. The chain employs TRBV2 and TRBJ1-1, with TRBD1 identical over 8 bases. CDR1 is SNHLY and CDR2 is FYNNEI in the germline V gene. The V segment lost 6 bases and the J segment 6 bases; nucleotides outside the gene matches: 9. The CDR3 totals 14 residues.

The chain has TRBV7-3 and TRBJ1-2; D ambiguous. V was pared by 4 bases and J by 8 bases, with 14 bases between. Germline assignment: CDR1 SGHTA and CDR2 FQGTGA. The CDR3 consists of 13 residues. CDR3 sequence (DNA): TGTGCCAGCAGCTCGGCTCGGGATCGCGGCTACACCTTC. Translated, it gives CASSSARDRGYTF.

CDR3 residues: CASSLGQGLTDTQYF. The CDR3 coding sequence is TGTGCCAGCAGCTTAGGTCAGGGCCTCACAGATACGCAGTATTTT. This chain joins TRBV11-1 and TRBJ2-3, with TRBD1 as a possible D gene (5 bases). The CDR3 contains 15 residues. Trimming removed 1 base from V and 2 bases from J, with 10 bases in between. The germline CDR1 and CDR2 sequences are SGHAT and FQDESV (reference sequence).

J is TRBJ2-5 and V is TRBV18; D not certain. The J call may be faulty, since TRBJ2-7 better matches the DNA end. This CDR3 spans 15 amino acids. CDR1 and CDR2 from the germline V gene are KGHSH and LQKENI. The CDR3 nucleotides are TGTGCCAGCTCACCAGAGCGCGACCGTACCTACGAGCAGTACTTC. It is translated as CASSPERDRTYEQYF.

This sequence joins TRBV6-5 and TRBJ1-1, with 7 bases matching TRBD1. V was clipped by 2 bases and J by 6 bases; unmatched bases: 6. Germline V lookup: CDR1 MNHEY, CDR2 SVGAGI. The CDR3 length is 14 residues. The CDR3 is CASSYPTGSAEAFF. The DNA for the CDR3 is TGTGCCAGCAGTTACCCGACAGGGAGCGCTGAAGCTTTCTTT.

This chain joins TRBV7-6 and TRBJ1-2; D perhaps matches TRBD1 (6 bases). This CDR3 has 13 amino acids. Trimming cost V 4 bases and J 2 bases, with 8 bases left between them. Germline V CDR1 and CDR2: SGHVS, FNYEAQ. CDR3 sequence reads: CASSSGTNYGYTF. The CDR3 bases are TGTGCCAGCAGCTCCGGGACAAACTATGGCTACACCTTC.

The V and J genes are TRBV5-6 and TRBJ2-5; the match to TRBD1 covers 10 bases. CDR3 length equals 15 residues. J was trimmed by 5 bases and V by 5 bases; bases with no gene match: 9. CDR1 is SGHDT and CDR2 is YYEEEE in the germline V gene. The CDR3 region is CASRARQGARETQYF. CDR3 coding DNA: TGTGCCAGCAGAGCAAGACAGGGGGCAAGGGAGACCCAGTACTTC.

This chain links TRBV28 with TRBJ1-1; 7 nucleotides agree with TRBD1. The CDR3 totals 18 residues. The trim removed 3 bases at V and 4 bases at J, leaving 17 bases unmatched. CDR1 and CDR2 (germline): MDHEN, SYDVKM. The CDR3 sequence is CASSLLGPQGPLGTEAFF. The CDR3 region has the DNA TGTGCCAGCAGTTTGCTGGGGCCACAGGGGCCCCTGGGCACTGAAGCTTTCTTT.

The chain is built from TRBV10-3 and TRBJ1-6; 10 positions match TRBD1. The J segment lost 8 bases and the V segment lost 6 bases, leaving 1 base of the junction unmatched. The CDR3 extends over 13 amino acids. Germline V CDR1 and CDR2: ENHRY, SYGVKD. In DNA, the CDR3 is TGTGCCATCAGGGGGACAGGGGATTCACCCCTCCACTTT. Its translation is CAIRGTGDSPLHF.

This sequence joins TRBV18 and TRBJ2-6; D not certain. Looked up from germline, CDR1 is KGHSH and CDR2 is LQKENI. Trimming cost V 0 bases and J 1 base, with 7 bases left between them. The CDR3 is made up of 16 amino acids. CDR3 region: CASSPPGVSGANVLTF. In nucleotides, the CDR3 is TGTGCCAGCTCACCACCCGGAGTTTCTGGGGCCAACGTCCTGACTTTC.

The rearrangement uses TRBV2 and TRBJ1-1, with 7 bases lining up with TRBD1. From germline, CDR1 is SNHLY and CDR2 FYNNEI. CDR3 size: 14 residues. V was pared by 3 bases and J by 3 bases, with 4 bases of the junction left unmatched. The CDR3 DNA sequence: TGTGCCAGCAGTGAGGACAGGTACTACACTGAAGCTTTCTTT. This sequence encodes CASSEDRYYTEAFF.

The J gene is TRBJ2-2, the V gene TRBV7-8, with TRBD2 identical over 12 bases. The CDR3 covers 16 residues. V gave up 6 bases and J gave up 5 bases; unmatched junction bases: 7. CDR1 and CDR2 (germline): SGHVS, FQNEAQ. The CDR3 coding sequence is TGTGCCAGCAGTCCTAGACTAGCGGGAGTTACCGGGGAGCTGTTTTTT. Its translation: CASSPRLAGVTGELFF.

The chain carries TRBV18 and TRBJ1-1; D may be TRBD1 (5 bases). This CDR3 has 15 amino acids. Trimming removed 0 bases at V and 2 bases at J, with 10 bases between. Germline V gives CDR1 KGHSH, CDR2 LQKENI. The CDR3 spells CASSPPKGSNTEAFF. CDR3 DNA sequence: TGTGCCAGCTCACCACCGAAGGGGTCCAACACTGAAGCTTTCTTT. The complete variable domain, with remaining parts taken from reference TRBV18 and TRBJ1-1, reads NAGVMQNPRHLVRRRGQEARLRCSPMKGHSHVYWYRQLPEEGLKFMVYLQKENIIDESGMPKERFSAEFPKEGPSILRIQQVVRGDSAAYFCASSPPKGSNTEAFFGQGTRLTVV.

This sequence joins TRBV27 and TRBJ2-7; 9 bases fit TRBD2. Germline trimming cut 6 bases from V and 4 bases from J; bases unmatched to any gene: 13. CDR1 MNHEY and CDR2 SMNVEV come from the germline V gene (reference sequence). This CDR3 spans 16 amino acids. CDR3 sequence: CASSRRSGTSWYEQYF. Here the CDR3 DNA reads TGTGCCAGCAGCCGCAGGTCCGGGACTAGCTGGTACGAGCAGTACTTC.

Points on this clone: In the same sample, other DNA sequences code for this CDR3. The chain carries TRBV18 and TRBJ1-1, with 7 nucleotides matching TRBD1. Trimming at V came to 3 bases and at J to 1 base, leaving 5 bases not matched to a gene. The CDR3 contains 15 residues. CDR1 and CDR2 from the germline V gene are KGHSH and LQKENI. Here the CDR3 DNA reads TGTGCCAGCTCACCTTCGAGACAGGGGAACACTGAAGCTTTCTTT. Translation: CASSPSRQGNTEAFF.

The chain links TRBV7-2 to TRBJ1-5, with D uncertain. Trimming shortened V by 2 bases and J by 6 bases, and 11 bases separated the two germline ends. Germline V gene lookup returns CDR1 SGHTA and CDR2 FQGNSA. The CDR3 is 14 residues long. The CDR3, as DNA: TGTGCCAGCAGCTTAAGCGTCGAAGGTCAGCCCCAGCATTTT. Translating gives CASSLSVEGQPQHF.

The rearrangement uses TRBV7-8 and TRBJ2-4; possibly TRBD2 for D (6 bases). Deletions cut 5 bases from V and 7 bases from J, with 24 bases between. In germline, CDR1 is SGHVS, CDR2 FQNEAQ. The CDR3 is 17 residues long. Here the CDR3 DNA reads TGTGCCAGCAGCCTGACCCAGGGACGGCCAGGGAGGAACATTCAGTACTTC. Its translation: CASSLTQGRPGRNIQYF.